Listed below are T cell receptor beta chains from one sample, sequenced in a study of T cell responses to AZD1222 COVID-19 vaccine. Method: immunoSEQ multiplex PCR; TCRdb's copy keeps in-frame clones and lacks some. Of about 120,000 clones listed, roughly 93% are singletons. The sequences come from peripheral blood, collected on day 0 of AZD1222 vaccination. The origin of the receptors is an adult in good health. Both conserved end residues are trimmed from each CDR3. Each record gives: V gene, J gene, CDR3 protein.

TRBV27	TRBJ1-5	ASSLYYRTIPYQPQH
TRBV18	TRBJ1-5	ASSPGFSLGQPQH
TRBV13	TRBJ2-3	ASSLSDTQY
TRBV7-2	TRBJ1-5	ASSLPGGNQPQH
TRBV28	TRBJ2-1	ASSFQRTVSSYNEQF
TRBV6-5	TRBJ1-5	ASRIREYSNQPQH
TRBV28	TRBJ2-7	ASSLPGGWEQY
TRBV24-1	TRBJ2-5	ATSDEWETQY
TRBV27	TRBJ2-1	ASIGLGDEQF
TRBV7-3	TRBJ1-6	ASSPNFWTPLH
TRBV29-1	TRBJ2-7	SVEGRSHGEQY
TRBV24-1	TRBJ1-2	ATSAGPYYGYT
TRBV5-8	TRBJ2-5	ASSLAWASVWETQY
TRBV19	TRBJ2-2	ASSWGLAGPGELF
TRBV7-9	TRBJ2-3	ASSLTLHTDTQY
TRBV3-1/TRBV3-2	TRBJ1-4	ASSQSPTNEKLF
TRBV10-3	TRBJ1-1	AISPRGKSLNTEAF
TRBV19	TRBJ2-7	ASSGTVYEQY
TRBV10-1	TRBJ1-5	ASSEGGRNQPQH
TRBV7-2	TRBJ1-1	ASSQGPLNTEAF
TRBV5-4	TRBJ1-1	ASSLAHTEAF
TRBV28	TRBJ1-1	ASSPLWAGTEAF
TRBV19	TRBJ1-1	ASSIARLTEAF
TRBV5-1	TRBJ2-5	ASSLLGTEQETQY
TRBV5-1	TRBJ2-3	ASSISGRSTDTQY
TRBV13	TRBJ2-2	ASSLRQENTGELF
TRBV20-1	TRBJ1-1	SARGIIEAF
TRBV10-1	TRBJ2-3	ASSEGLAGTDTQY
TRBV9	TRBJ1-1	ASSVRDLIISNTEAF